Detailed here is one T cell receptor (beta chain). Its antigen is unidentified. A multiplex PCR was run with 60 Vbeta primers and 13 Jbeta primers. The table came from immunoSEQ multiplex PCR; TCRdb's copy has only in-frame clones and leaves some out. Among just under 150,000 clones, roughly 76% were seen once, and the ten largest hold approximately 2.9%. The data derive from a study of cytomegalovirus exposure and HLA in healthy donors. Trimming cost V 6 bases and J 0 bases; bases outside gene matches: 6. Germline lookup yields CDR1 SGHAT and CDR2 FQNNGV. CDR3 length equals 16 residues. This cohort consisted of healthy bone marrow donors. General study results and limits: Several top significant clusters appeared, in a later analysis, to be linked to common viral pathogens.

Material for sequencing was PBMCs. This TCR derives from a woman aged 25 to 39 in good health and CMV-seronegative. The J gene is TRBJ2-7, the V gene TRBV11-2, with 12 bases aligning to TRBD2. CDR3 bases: TGTGCCAGCAGGCCAGGACTAGCGGGACACTCCTACGAGCAGTACTTC. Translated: CASRPGLAGHSYEQYF.